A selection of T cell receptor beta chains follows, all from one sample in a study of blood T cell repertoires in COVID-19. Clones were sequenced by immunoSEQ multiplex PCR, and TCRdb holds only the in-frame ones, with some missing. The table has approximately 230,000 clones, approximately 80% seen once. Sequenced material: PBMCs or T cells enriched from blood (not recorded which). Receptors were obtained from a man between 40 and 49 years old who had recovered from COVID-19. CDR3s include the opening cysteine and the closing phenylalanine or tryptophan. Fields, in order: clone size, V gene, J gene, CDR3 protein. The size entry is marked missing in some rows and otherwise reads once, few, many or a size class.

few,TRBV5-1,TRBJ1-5,CASSPAGAYGNQPQHF
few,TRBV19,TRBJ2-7,CASSMAPGSYEQYF
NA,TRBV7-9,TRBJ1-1,CASSLAIGTGKRNTEAFF
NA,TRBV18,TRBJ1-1,CASSDSFGTEAFF
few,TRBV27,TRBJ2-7,CASSFLAAINYEQYF
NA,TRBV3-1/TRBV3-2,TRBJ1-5,CARGTGYSNQPQHF
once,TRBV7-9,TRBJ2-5,CASSKVGTSGAETQYF
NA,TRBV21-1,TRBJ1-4,CASSKGVMGQGQEANEKLFF
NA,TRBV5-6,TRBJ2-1,CASSLAGRGGEQFF
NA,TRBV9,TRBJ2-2,CASSVAGYTGELFF
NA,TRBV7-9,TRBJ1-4,CASSLGGTGGNEKLFF
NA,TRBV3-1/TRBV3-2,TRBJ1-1,CAISRGGNTEAFF
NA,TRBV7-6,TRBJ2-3,CASSFGARSGTDTQYF
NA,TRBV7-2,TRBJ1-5,CASSLLGQGGQPQHF
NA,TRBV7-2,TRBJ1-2,CASSLWSGNYGYTF
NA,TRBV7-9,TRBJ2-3,CASSPGLARDTQYF
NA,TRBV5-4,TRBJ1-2,CASSLYLNYGYTF
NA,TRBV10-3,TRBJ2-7,CAISEPSGRSYEQYF
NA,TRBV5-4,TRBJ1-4,CASSLDGTTNEKLFF
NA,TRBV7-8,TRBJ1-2,CASSPLGGGVGYTF
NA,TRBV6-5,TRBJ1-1,CASSLTPDRDTEAFF
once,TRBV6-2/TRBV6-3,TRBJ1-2,CASSTQGYGYTF
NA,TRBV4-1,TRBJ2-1,CASTREAGGSTIEQFF
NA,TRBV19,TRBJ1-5,CASSGAGLVFGNQPQHF
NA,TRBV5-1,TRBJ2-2,CASSLGVLGSGELFF
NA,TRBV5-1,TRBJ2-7,CASSLGAYEQYF
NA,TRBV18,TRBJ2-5,CASSSDRGLLSGTQYF
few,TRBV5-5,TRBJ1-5,CASSLDGTGDEPQHF
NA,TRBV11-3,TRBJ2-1,CASSLVRGSDEQFF
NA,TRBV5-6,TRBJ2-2,CASGGLNTGELFF
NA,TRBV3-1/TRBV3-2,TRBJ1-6,CASSWTGEDSPLHF